The 22 T cell receptor beta chains below come from one sample, sequenced in a study of shared clonotypes between healthy human individuals. TCRdb's table, derived via immunoSEQ multiplex PCR, lists solely in-frame clones and lacks some. The data contain approximately 2,000,000 clones, 80% to 95% of them singletons. Sequencing was performed on naive CD4+ T cells from PBMCs. The subset here: CD45RA+ positively selected. These receptors were taken from a man aged 18 to 30 in good health. Some clones in this sample may be carry-over from other donors' samples.

The chain employs TRBV5-5 and TRBJ1-1; D remains ambiguous. From germline, CDR1 is SGHKS and CDR2 YYEKEE (reference sequence). CDR3 length: 13 amino acids. Trimming shortened V by 4 bases and J by 0 bases, and 7 bases separated the two germline ends. The CDR3 nucleotides read TGTGCCAGCAGCGTGCGCTTGAACACTGAAGCTTTCTTT. Its protein is CASSVRLNTEAFF. Using reference TRBV5-5 and TRBJ1-1 for the parts outside the CDR3, the full variable domain is DAGVTQSPTHLIKTRGQQVTLRCSPISGHKSVSWYQQVLGQGPQFIFQYYEKEERGRGNFPDRFSARQFPNYSSELNVNALLLGDSALYLCASSVRLNTEAFFGQGTRLTVV.

CDR3 amino acids: CASGLRGETQYF. The CDR3 DNA reads as TGTGCCAGCGGACTCAGGGGGGAGACCCAGTACTTC. The chain recombines TRBV7-2 with TRBJ2-5; TRBD1 agrees at 7 bases. The CDR3 has 12 amino acids. Trimming cost V 8 bases and J 5 bases; bases outside gene matches: 5. The germline V gene has CDR1 SGHTA and CDR2 FQGNSA.

This clone appeared once. The junction departs from germline at one end; a sequencing error may be responsible. This chain connects TRBV18 to TRBJ2-2; tentative D call: TRBD1 (6 bases). Germline V gives CDR1 KGHSH, CDR2 LQKENI. The CDR3 runs 16 residues. This CDR3 reads CASSPLQGKNTGELFF. CDR3 in DNA: TGTGCCAGCTCGCCACTACAGGGAAAGAACACCGGGGAGCTGTTTTTT.

The chain carries TRBV5-6 and TRBJ2-3, with D perhaps matching TRBD1 or TRBD2 (6 bases each). The CDR3 contains 13 residues. Per the germline V gene, CDR1 is SGHDT and CDR2 is YYEEEE. The ends were cut back, 3 bases at V and 9 bases at J, with 14 bases in the middle. DNA for the CDR3: TGTGCCAGCAGCTGGAGGGGGGAAGGGACGCAGTATTTT. It specifies CASSWRGEGTQYF. Full variable domain (remainder filled in from reference TRBV5-6 and TRBJ2-3): DAGVTQSPTHLIKTRGQQVTLRCSPKSGHDTVSWYQQALGQGPQFIFQYYEEEERQRGNFPDRFSGHQFPNYSSELNVNALLLGDSALYLCASSWRGEGTQYFGPGTRLTVL.

The V call is TRBV6-1, the J call TRBJ2-2; 9 positions agree with TRBD1. The CDR3 contains 14 residues. Germline V gives CDR1 MNHNS, CDR2 SASEGT. V dropped 10 bases and J dropped 7; count of bases not matched to a gene: 10. The CDR3 loop reads CATLSGQGGGELFF. The CDR3 nucleotides read TGTGCCACCCTGTCGGGACAGGGAGGCGGGGAGCTGTTTTTT.

The V and J genes are TRBV19 and TRBJ2-2; D call uncertain. Trimming took off 7 bases at V and 0 bases at J, with 12 bases between the two ends. This CDR3 contains 15 residues. The germline CDR1 and CDR2 sequences are LNHDA and SQIVND (reference sequence). The CDR3: CASKNERSNTGELFF. Written as DNA, the CDR3 is TGTGCCAGTAAGAATGAGCGATCGAACACCGGGGAGCTGTTTTTT.

This chain links TRBV11-2 with TRBJ2-2; D gene unclear. Germline assignment: CDR1 SGHAT and CDR2 FQNNGV. The CDR3 has 14 amino acids. V was shortened by 4 bases and J by 2 bases, with 8 bases between the two germline ends. This chain's CDR3 is CASSSFDNTGELFF. CDR3 DNA sequence: TGTGCCAGCAGCTCATTCGACAACACCGGGGAGCTGTTTTTT.

V is TRBV15 and J is TRBJ1-2, with D hard to call. CDR3 length: 14 amino acids. Trimming pared 0 bases from V and 4 bases from J, leaving 9 bases between. Looked up from germline, CDR1 is LNHNV and CDR2 is YYDKDF (reference sequence). The CDR3 coding sequence is TGTGCCACCAGCAGAGAACGATGGTCCTATGGCTACACCTTC. Amino acids: CATSRERWSYGYTF.

CDR3 in DNA: TGTGCCAGTAACTTCCGGGACAACGAACTGAATGGCTACACCTTC. Translating it yields CASNFRDNELNGYTF. The genes are TRBV19 and TRBJ1-2; TRBD1 is a possible D gene (6 bases). CDR1 and CDR2 (germline): LNHDA, SQIVND (reference sequence). The V end lost 7 bases, the J end lost 6 bases, and 21 bases lay between the germline ends. The CDR3 consists of 15 residues.

The chain joins TRBV4-1 to TRBJ2-3, with 7 bases that match TRBD1. Trimming removed 2 bases from V and 2 bases from J; junction bases left unmatched: 13. Looked up from germline, CDR1 is MGHRA and CDR2 is YSYEKL. This CDR3 is 18 amino acids long. This chain's CDR3 is CASSQLLGLGQDTDTQYF. The CDR3 DNA is TGCGCCAGCAGCCAACTTCTCGGCCTCGGACAGGACACAGATACGCAGTATTTT.

The chain combines TRBV9 with TRBJ1-1; D is perhaps TRBD1 (5 bases). The CDR3 runs 14 residues. Germline loops: CDR1 SGDLS, CDR2 YYNGEE. The V end lost 3 bases, the J end lost 4 bases, and 13 bases lay between the germline ends. As DNA, the CDR3 is TGTGCCAGCAGCGCCGTGATGGGGGGCACTGAAGCTTTCTTT. This gives the protein CASSAVMGGTEAFF.

This clone was detected a few times. The J gene is TRBJ1-1, the V gene TRBV6-5; D is undetermined. Germline lookup yields CDR1 MNHEY and CDR2 SVGAGI. V lost 6 bases and J lost 7, with 12 bases in between. The CDR3 is 12 residues long. CDR3 nucleotide sequence: TGTGCCAGCAGCCACAGCGGGGTTGAAGCTTTCTTT. This codes for CASSHSGVEAFF.

The J gene is TRBJ2-1, the V gene TRBV30; the D gene is possibly TRBD2 (6 bases). CDR1 is GTSNPN, CDR2 SVGIG, per germline (reference sequence). This CDR3 is built from 14 residues. Trimming left V 6 bases short and J 4 bases short, with 16 bases between. This CDR3 reads CACDRDFLYNEQFF. CDR3 nucleotides: TGTGCCTGTGACCGGGACTTTCTATACAATGAGCAGTTCTTC.

This clone was observed once. The chain has TRBV18 and TRBJ2-7; D is possibly TRBD1 or TRBD2 (5 bases each). CDR1 KGHSH and CDR2 LQKENI come from the germline V gene. This CDR3 has 15 amino acids. V was clipped by 3 bases and J by 3 bases, with 15 bases between them. CDR3 region: CASSPDRGRDYEQYF. The CDR3 nucleotides read TGTGCCAGCTCACCCGACCGGGGCAGAGACTACGAGCAGTACTTC.

This clone occurred once. V usage is TRBV9 and J usage is TRBJ2-2; 9 nucleotides match TRBD2. V dropped 1 base and J dropped 5; count of bases not matched to a gene: 6. The CDR3 sequence is 16 residues long. The V gene's germline CDR1 is SGDLS and CDR2 YYNGEE. CDR3 loop: CASSVSSSGVTGELFF. CDR3 DNA: TGTGCCAGCAGCGTAAGTTCTAGCGGGGTGACCGGGGAGCTGTTTTTT.

This clone has just one count. The chain carries TRBV10-3 and TRBJ2-1; TRBD1 is a possible D gene (5 bases). CDR1 and CDR2 (germline): ENHRY, SYGVKD. This CDR3 is built from 13 residues. V lost 4 bases, J lost 11 bases, and 15 bases lay in between. The CDR3 sequence: CAISGARRQKQFF. The CDR3 DNA follows: TGTGCCATCAGTGGGGCTAGGAGACAGAAGCAGTTCTTC.

The chain links TRBV5-1 to TRBJ1-2; D gene uncertain. V was cut by 2 bases and J by 8 bases, with 13 bases left in between. The CDR3 spans 13 residues. The germline V gene encodes CDR1 SGHRS and CDR2 YFSETQ. CDR3: CASSFSGAEGYTF. CDR3 bases: TGCGCCAGCAGCTTCTCAGGCGCGGAAGGCTACACCTTC.

The chain joins TRBV7-9 to TRBJ2-6; D unresolved. This CDR3 spans 15 amino acids. The germline V gene has CDR1 SEHNR and CDR2 FQNEAQ (reference sequence). V was pared by 11 bases and J by 4 bases, with 18 bases between. CDR3 region: CALPPEPSGANVLTF. The CDR3 region has the DNA TGTGCCCTTCCTCCGGAGCCCAGCGGGGCCAACGTCCTGACTTTC.

The chain is built from TRBV7-7 and TRBJ2-3; D not resolved. CDR1 is SSHAT and CDR2 is FNYEAQ in the germline V gene (reference sequence). The CDR3 is made up of 13 amino acids. Between the trimmed V and J ends, which lost 0 bases and 7 bases, there was a span of 8 bases. CDR3 DNA sequence: TGTGCCAGCAGCTTAGCGGAAGGAAATACGCAGTATTTT. Translated, it gives CASSLAEGNTQYF.

The chain employs TRBV4-2 and TRBJ2-1; TRBD2 matches 10 bases. V was clipped by 0 bases and J by 5 bases; unmatched bases: 7. CDR1 is LGHNA and CDR2 is YNFKEQ in the germline V gene. The CDR3 loop spans 17 amino acids. The CDR3 is CASSQDSPSGRDNEQFF. DNA for the CDR3: TGTGCCAGCAGCCAAGATTCCCCTAGCGGGAGAGACAATGAGCAGTTCTTC.

The J gene is TRBJ2-1, the V gene TRBV27; maybe TRBD2 (5 bases). Germline-derived CDR1 and CDR2 are MNHEY and SMNVEV (reference sequence). V was shortened by 3 bases and J by 9 bases, with 15 bases between the two germline ends. The CDR3 runs to 14 residues. The CDR3 bases are TGTGCCAGCAGTTTCCCGGGGATACACAGTGAGCAGTTCTTC. Residues: CASSFPGIHSEQFF.

J is TRBJ2-7 and V is TRBV5-1, with TRBD2 matching 8 bases. V lost 3 bases, J lost 6 bases, and 11 bases stayed unmatched. The germline CDR1 and CDR2 sequences are SGHRS and YFSETQ. This CDR3 has 15 residues. In DNA, the CDR3 is TGCGCCAGCAGCTCCGGGGGGGGTCAGCCGGGCGAGCAGTACTTC. It encodes CASSSGGGQPGEQYF.